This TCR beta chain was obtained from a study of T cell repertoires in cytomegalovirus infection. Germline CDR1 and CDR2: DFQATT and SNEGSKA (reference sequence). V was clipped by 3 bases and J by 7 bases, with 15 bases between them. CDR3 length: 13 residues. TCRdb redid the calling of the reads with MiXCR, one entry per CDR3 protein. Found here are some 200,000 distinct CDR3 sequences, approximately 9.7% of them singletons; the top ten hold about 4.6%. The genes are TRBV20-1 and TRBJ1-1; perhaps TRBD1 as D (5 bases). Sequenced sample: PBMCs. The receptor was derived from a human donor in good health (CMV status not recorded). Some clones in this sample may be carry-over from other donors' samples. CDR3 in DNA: TGCAGTGCTAGGGACAACCGAATAGGTGAAGCTTTCTTT. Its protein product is CSARDNRIGEAFF.